This passage covers 27 T cell receptor beta chains from one sample sequenced in a study of blood T cell repertoires in COVID-19. Data came from immunoSEQ multiplex PCR; TCRdb stores just in-frame clones and leaves some out. The data contain tens of thousands of clones, about 77% of them singletons. Material for sequencing was peripheral blood. Receptors originate from a woman in her seventies with acute or convalescent COVID-19.

DNA of the CDR3: TGTGCCAGCAGCCACCCCGTTCTCGGGGAAAAGCCTGAAGCTTTCTTT. This translates into CASSHPVLGEKPEAFF. The chain joins TRBV16 to TRBJ1-1; D unclear. V was shortened by 3 bases and J by 6 bases, with 20 bases between the two germline ends. Germline V gene data show CDR1 as KGHSY and CDR2 as FQNENV. The CDR3 is 16 amino acids. The full variable domain, rest sourced from reference TRBV16 and TRBJ1-1, is GEEVAQTPKHLVRGEGQKAKLYCAPIKGHSYVFWYQQVLKNEFKFLISFQNENVFDETGMPKERFSAKCLPNSPCSLEIQATKLEDSAVYFCASSHPVLGEKPEAFFGQGTRLTVV.

V gene TRBV7-9 combines with J gene TRBJ1-5; possibly TRBD1 for D (6 bases). Germline V gives CDR1 SEHNR, CDR2 FQNEAQ (reference sequence). The V end was cut by 5 bases, the J end by 0 bases, with 17 bases between. The CDR3 consists of 17 residues. Written as DNA, the CDR3 is TGTGCCAGCAGCAAAGAGGACAGCCCATATAGCAATCAGCCCCAGCATTTT. It translates to CASSKEDSPYSNQPQHF.

This clone was detected only once. This chain connects TRBV7-2 to TRBJ2-7; D not resolved. The ends were cut back, 2 bases at V and 0 bases at J, with 11 bases in the middle. Germline CDR1 reads SGHTA; CDR2 reads FQGNSA. This CDR3 has 15 amino acids. Written as DNA, the CDR3 is TGTGCCAGCAGCTTACTTAGTTGGAGCTCCTACGAGCAGTACTTC. It translates to CASSLLSWSSYEQYF.

The rearrangement links TRBV5-4 to TRBJ2-7, with 10 bases fitting TRBD1. This CDR3 comprises 13 residues. After removal of 4 bases from V and 5 bases from J, the junction contained 3 bases not matched to a gene. Germline values: CDR1 SGHNT, CDR2 YYREEE (reference sequence). The CDR3 protein is CASSRDRGHEQYF. In DNA, the CDR3 is TGTGCCAGCAGCCGGGACAGGGGCCACGAGCAGTACTTC.

The chain carries TRBV5-1 and TRBJ2-7; 8 positions agree with TRBD1. The CDR3 contains 14 residues. The germline V gene has CDR1 SGHRS and CDR2 YFSETQ. Trimming cost V 4 bases and J 2 bases; bases outside gene matches: 5. The CDR3 bases are TGCGCCAGCAGCCGGCAGGGGGCACCCTACGAGCAGTACTTC. It translates to CASSRQGAPYEQYF.

J is TRBJ1-4 and V is TRBV12-3 or TRBV12-4; D is undetermined. The V gene lost 5 bases and the J gene lost 8 bases, with 9 bases spanning the gap. This CDR3 contains 12 residues. CDR3 bases: TGTGCCAGCAGTGCTCCACGGGAAAAACTGTTTTTT. Its protein product is CASSAPREKLFF.

The genes are TRBV19 and TRBJ2-3; 15 nucleotides line up with TRBD2. The CDR3 covers 20 residues. V trimming: 4 bases; J trimming: 0 bases; junction bases outside the gene matches: 11. CDR1 and CDR2 (germline): LNHDA, SQIVND (reference sequence). The CDR3 DNA sequence: TGTGCCAGTAGTAGAATCGGACTAGCGGGAGGGCCGTCTAGCACAGATACGCAGTATTTT. Translated, it gives CASSRIGLAGGPSSTDTQYF.

The CDR3 region is CASSLMGGTSGYNEQFF. The CDR3 DNA reads TGTGCCAGCAGCTTAATGGGGGGGACTAGCGGATACAATGAGCAGTTCTTC. The chain carries TRBV7-3 and TRBJ2-1; 11 bases are shared with TRBD2. Germline V CDR1 and CDR2: SGHTA, FQGTGA. The CDR3 totals 17 residues. Trimming at V came to 1 base and at J to 4 bases, leaving 6 bases not matched to a gene.

This sequence joins TRBV27 and TRBJ2-7; D is unresolved. Germline V lookup: CDR1 MNHEY, CDR2 SMNVEV (reference sequence). This CDR3 is 13 amino acids long. V was clipped by 5 bases and J by 2 bases, with 10 bases between them. CDR3: CASSNRVPYEQYF. The CDR3 nucleotides are TGTGCCAGCAGTAACCGAGTTCCCTACGAGCAGTACTTC.

Notes on this clone: The same CDR3 can be traced to other DNA sequences in this sample. The gene calls are TRBV27 and TRBJ1-6; 7 nucleotides line up with TRBD1. The CDR3 has 15 residues. The V gene's germline CDR1 is MNHEY and CDR2 SMNVEV (reference sequence). V dropped 6 bases and J dropped 2; count of bases not matched to a gene: 4. The CDR3 loop is CASSPDRAYNSPLHF. CDR3 DNA: TGTGCCAGCAGCCCCGACAGGGCCTATAATTCACCCCTCCACTTT.

The V and J genes are TRBV12-3 or TRBV12-4 and TRBJ1-6; no reliable D call. Trimming pared 2 bases from V and 5 bases from J, leaving 4 bases between. This CDR3 contains 13 residues. The CDR3 DNA follows: TGTGCCAGCAGTTTATCAGATAATTCACCCCTCCACTTT. This sequence encodes CASSLSDNSPLHF.

This clone was recorded once. This rearrangement joins TRBV7-9 to TRBJ2-3; D unresolved. Trimming took off 4 bases at V and 2 bases at J, with 13 bases between the two ends. The CDR3 consists of 15 residues. Germline CDR1 SEHNR, CDR2 FQNEAQ (reference sequence). CDR3 protein: CASSSRRGSTDTQYF. CDR3 coding DNA: TGTGCCAGCAGCTCCCGGAGAGGATCCACAGATACGCAGTATTTT.

The chain recombines TRBV7-2 with TRBJ2-2; D call uncertain. Between the trimmed V and J ends, which lost 5 bases and 7 bases, there was a span of 14 bases. CDR3 size: 14 residues. Germline loops: CDR1 SGHTA, CDR2 FQGNSA. In nucleotides, the CDR3 is TGTGCCAGCAGCCTCCAAACTTCGATCGGGGAGCTGTTTTTT. Translating it yields CASSLQTSIGELFF.

In this sample, this clone turned up a few times. The chain employs TRBV28 and TRBJ1-1; 7 bases agree with TRBD1. Germline values: CDR1 MDHEN, CDR2 SYDVKM. The V gene end was trimmed by 2 bases and the J gene end by 6 bases; junction bases not matched to a gene: 9. The CDR3 totals 15 residues. This CDR3 reads CASSLGFNRGAEAFF. The CDR3 region has the DNA TGTGCCAGCAGTTTAGGGTTTAACAGGGGAGCTGAAGCTTTCTTT.

The chain links TRBV29-1 to TRBJ1-4; D is unclear. This CDR3 spans 11 amino acids. Trimming removed 1 base at V and 8 bases at J, with 5 bases between. Germline assignment: CDR1 SQVTM and CDR2 ANQGSEA. The CDR3 coding sequence is TGCAGCGTTGAAGCATCAGAAAAACTGTTTTTT. Protein sequence: CSVEASEKLFF. The whole variable domain, remainder taken from reference TRBV29-1 and TRBJ1-4, is SAVISQKPSRDICQRGTSLTIQCQVDSQVTMMFWYRQQPGQSLTLIATANQGSEATYESGFVIDKFPISRPNLTFSTLTVSNMSPEDSSIYLCSVEASEKLFFGSGTQLSVL.

V gene TRBV7-6 combines with J gene TRBJ1-2; 7 positions agree with TRBD1. V was pared by 5 bases and J by 0 bases, with 6 bases of the junction left unmatched. The CDR3 length is 15 residues. The germline V gene encodes CDR1 SGHVS and CDR2 FNYEAQ. The CDR3 is CASSPRTGANYGYTF. CDR3 DNA sequence: TGTGCCAGCAGCCCGAGGACAGGAGCTAACTATGGCTACACCTTC.

The chain recombines TRBV5-1 with TRBJ2-2, with a tentative D call TRBD1 (6 bases). The CDR3 totals 14 residues. The ends were cut back, 4 bases at V and 7 bases at J, with 14 bases in the middle. Germline V gene data show CDR1 as SGHRS and CDR2 as YFSETQ. Here the CDR3 DNA reads TGCGCCAGCAGCCCGAGGACAGCCAGCGGGGAGCTGTTTTTT. Translating it yields CASSPRTASGELFF.

V is TRBV7-9 and J is TRBJ1-2; D is unresolved. Deletions cut 8 bases from V and 0 bases from J, with 10 bases between. The CDR3 is 13 residues long. Germline V gene data show CDR1 as SEHNR and CDR2 as FQNEAQ (reference sequence). CDR3 nucleotide sequence: TGTGCCAGCTCTTGGGCTACTAACTATGGCTACACCTTC. The encoded protein is CASSWATNYGYTF.

V gene TRBV5-1 combines with J gene TRBJ2-1; 10 nucleotides match TRBD2. There are 16 residues in the CDR3. Germline assignment: CDR1 SGHRS and CDR2 YFSETQ. The J segment lost 6 bases and the V segment lost 0 bases, leaving 6 bases of the junction unmatched. CDR3 sequence: CASSLGYGLAVNEQFF. The CDR3 region has the DNA TGCGCCAGCAGCTTGGGGTACGGACTAGCGGTCAATGAGCAGTTCTTC.

Here the CDR3 reads CASSESRGGRTEAFF. CDR3 DNA: TGCGCCAGCAGTGAGTCGCGGGGGGGAAGGACTGAAGCTTTCTTT. The rearrangement uses TRBV10-1 and TRBJ1-1; weak D call: TRBD1 (5 bases). The CDR3 covers 15 residues. Germline loops: CDR1 WNHNN, CDR2 SYGVQD (reference sequence). Trimming pared 0 bases from V and 5 bases from J, leaving 13 bases between.

The chain uses TRBV29-1 and TRBJ1-2; D may be TRBD1 (6 bases). V lost 4 bases to trimming and J lost 6 bases, with 6 bases between them. CDR3 length: 10 amino acids. The germline CDR1 and CDR2 sequences are SQVTM and ANQGSEA. The CDR3 nucleotides are TGCAGCGTTGCAGGGGATGGCTACACCTTC. It translates to CSVAGDGYTF.

This clone was recorded only once. This chain's CDR3 is CATSAGFLAKNIQYF. DNA for the CDR3: TGTGCCACCAGTGCAGGCTTCCTAGCCAAAAACATTCAGTACTTC. The chain recombines TRBV15 with TRBJ2-4; D is unclear. This CDR3 has 15 residues. Deletions cut 6 bases from V and 0 bases from J, with 12 bases between. Per the germline V gene, CDR1 is LNHNV and CDR2 is YYDKDF (reference sequence). Full variable domain (missing parts from reference TRBV15 and TRBJ2-4): DAMVIQNPRYQVTQFGKPVTLSCSQTLNHNVMYWYQQKSSQAPKLLFHYYDKDFNNEADTPDNFQSRRPNTSFCFLDIRSPGLGDTAMYLCATSAGFLAKNIQYFGAGTRLSVL.

The V and J genes are TRBV6-1 and TRBJ2-1; perhaps TRBD1 as D (5 bases). The germline V gene has CDR1 MNHNS and CDR2 SASEGT. The CDR3 runs 16 residues. Deletions cut 0 bases from V and 0 bases from J, with 9 bases between. The CDR3 sequence is CASSEASGPSYNEQFF. In nucleotides, the CDR3 is TGTGCCAGCAGTGAAGCCTCAGGGCCCTCCTACAATGAGCAGTTCTTC.

The table lists this clone with a few counts. The rearrangement joins TRBV19 to TRBJ2-3; 9 bases fit TRBD2. Germline CDR1 LNHDA, CDR2 SQIVND (reference sequence). With V trimmed by 7 bases and J by 1 base, 0 bases remained unmatched. The CDR3 is made up of 13 amino acids. The CDR3 region is CASKRGGTDTQYF. DNA for the CDR3: TGTGCCAGTAAGCGGGGGGGCACAGATACGCAGTATTTT.

The J gene is TRBJ1-1, the V gene TRBV27; a possible D gene is TRBD1 (6 bases). CDR3 length equals 17 residues. The V end was cut by 3 bases, the J end by 5 bases, with 22 bases between. CDR1 MNHEY and CDR2 SMNVEV come from the germline V gene (reference sequence). CDR3 in DNA: TGTGCCAGCAGTTTGAGTTCTTCCAGGGGCGGACGTACTGAAGCTTTCTTT. Translation gives CASSLSSSRGGRTEAFF.

DNA for the CDR3: TGTGCCAGCAGCCCATACAGGGCCTCCTATGGCTACACCTTC. Its translation is CASSPYRASYGYTF. The chain has TRBV9 and TRBJ1-2; perhaps TRBD1 as D (6 bases). The CDR3 spans 14 residues. The V gene lost 4 bases and the J gene lost 4 bases, with 14 bases spanning the gap. Germline CDR1 reads SGDLS; CDR2 reads YYNGEE.

The rearrangement joins TRBV2 to TRBJ1-2; D gene unclear. Germline V gene lookup returns CDR1 SNHLY and CDR2 FYNNEI. The CDR3 has 12 residues. The ends were cut back, 6 bases at V and 3 bases at J, with 8 bases in the middle. As DNA, the CDR3 is TGTGCCAGCAGCCCGTCGGACTATGGCTACACCTTC. Amino acids: CASSPSDYGYTF. The full variable domain, completed using reference TRBV2 and TRBJ1-2, is EPEVTQTPSHQVTQMGQEVILRCVPISNHLYFYWYRQILGQKVEFLVSFYNNEISEKSEIFDDQFSVERPDGSNFTLKIRSTKLEDSAMYFCASSPSDYGYTFGSGTRLTVV.